This T cell receptor (beta chain) is drawn from a study of T cells in Graves' hyperthyroidism and ophthalmopathy (dated by TCRdb to between 2018 and 2020). At the level of the whole study: To identify distinguishing TCR V-J signatures, a discovery cohort of 100 patients was used, comprising some 43 with Graves' ophthalmopathy and around 57 with stable Graves' hyperthyroidism. Thyroid tissue and blood T-cell repertoires from six Graves' hyperthyroidism patients were also compared in the study. The paper reports TCR Vbeta CDR3 sequencing of approximately 140 peripheral blood samples: 43 ophthalmopathy, roughly 80 hyperthyroidism and approximately 17 progressor patients. Following sampling, methimazole starting at 30 mg daily was given to hyperthyroidism patients, and high-dose intravenous methylprednisolone was given to ophthalmopathy patients. Prospective prediction of ophthalmopathy was tested in an independent validation cohort consisting of 18 to 20 hyperthyroidism patients and some 16 patients who later progressed to ophthalmopathy. The approximately 98 discovery patients were randomly divided into training and test sets at a 7:3 ratio.

Graves' hyperthyroidism was defined as stable when no progression to ophthalmopathy occurred over 18 months of follow-up. Hyperthyroidism patients were newly diagnosed, had a disease duration of under 2 months, and were aged 18 to 65 years. Any patient with an uncontrolled infection, another autoimmune disease, pregnancy or lactation was excluded. Clinical symptoms, serum thyroxine and TRAb, thyroid ultrasound, and orbital computed tomography formed the basis for the diagnoses. Trizol reagent was used to extract total RNA, and RNA quality was then checked on an Agilent 2100 Bioanalyzer. A distance of 19 bases separates the germline ends of V and J, which lose 5 bases and 5 bases respectively. The CDR3, from cysteine to phenylalanine, totals 15 residues. Of all the DNA, just the CDR3 is kept, 45 bases in frame from base 1. CDR1 and CDR2, looked up from the germline V gene (reference sequence), are SEHNR and FQNEAQ.

General conclusions and limits of the study: Most expanded thyroid clonotypes (frequency above 0.001) were also found in blood, which suggests that blood repertoires may mirror thyroid immune responses. In validation, progression to ophthalmopathy was predicted by the model with roughly 71% sensitivity and roughly 76% specificity, a median of roughly 6 months before onset. Ophthalmopathy was separated from stable hyperthyroidism by a 13 V-J signature model, with around 88% sensitivity and about 81% specificity obtained in cross-validation and 80%/75% obtained in testing. No statistical method was used to fix the sample size in advance, and group allocation was not hidden from the investigators.

There are a few counts of this clonotype. Its antigen remains undetermined. No much larger clone exists at a distance of one base, and base qualities are not known. The TCR beta CDR3 regions were amplified from RNA transcripts. A first-round RT-PCR of the TCR CDR3 used the HTBI primer set with the Qiagen OneStep RT-PCR kit. The libraries were constructed in a second round of multiplex PCR and then size-selected and purified. Sequencing of the libraries was done on an Illumina HiSeq2000 using paired-end 100 bp reads. The study's own analysis went as follows. SOAPnuke was used to process the raw data, throwing out any read that contained adapters or uncalled bases, had a mean Phred below 15, or lacked an exact constant-primer or identifier match. COPE v1.2.5 was used to merge high-quality paired reads, and clonotypes were defined as unique nucleotide sequences. MiTCR v1.1 was used to align clonotypes to the IMGT TRBV, TRBD and TRBJ reference segments. Analysis was restricted to V-J combinations with a frequency above 0.0001, which covered over 98% of repertoires. A TCS score was defined as the ratio between F50 (clonal expansion) and ExV (chaos), using BLOSUM62-based TCRdist between CDR3 peptides within each V-J. Welch's t-statistics and random forest reduced roughly 530 V-J features to 10 to 15, which were used in a naive Bayes classifier (R e1071). Starting from the raw public reads, TCRdb applied fastp trimming at Q25, assembled clones with MiXCR and retained in-frame beta chains. Each record represents a unique CDR3 protein, reported with the most common genes and DNA among its rows. The V and J calls and clone size are TCRdb's, not the authors'. The sample table records about 560,000 distinct CDR3 sequences; 46% of these occur just once. 8% to 8.5% of the sample is taken by the ten largest.

The rearrangement joined TRBV7-9 to TRBJ2-7, with the D call tentatively TRBD1 or TRBD2, each fitting 6 bases. The sequenced material came from peripheral blood or thyroid tissue (not recorded which). This clonotype was sampled from a woman between 18 and 30 years old with Graves' hyperthyroidism. Donor details come from another sample of the same person, matched by shared clones. The DNA sequence is as follows: TGTGCCAGCAGCCCCGAGGGGGGAAGCTACGACGAGCAGTACTTC. This encodes CASSPEGGSYDEQYF.